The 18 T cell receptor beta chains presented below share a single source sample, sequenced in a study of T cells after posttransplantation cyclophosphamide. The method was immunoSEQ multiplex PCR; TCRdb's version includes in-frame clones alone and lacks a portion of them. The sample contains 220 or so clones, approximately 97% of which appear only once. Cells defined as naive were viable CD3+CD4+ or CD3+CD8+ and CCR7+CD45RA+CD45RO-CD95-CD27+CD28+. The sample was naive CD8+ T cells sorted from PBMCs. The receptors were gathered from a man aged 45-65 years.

CDR3 bases: TGTGCCAGCAGACAGACAGGAGAGCTTTGGGACGAGCAGTACTTC. Residues: CASRQTGELWDEQYF. The chain joins TRBV28 to TRBJ2-7, with TRBD1 as a possible D gene (6 bases). The CDR3 contains 15 residues. V lost 6 bases to trimming and J lost 5 bases, with 20 bases between them. Germline CDR1 and CDR2: MDHEN and SYDVKM.

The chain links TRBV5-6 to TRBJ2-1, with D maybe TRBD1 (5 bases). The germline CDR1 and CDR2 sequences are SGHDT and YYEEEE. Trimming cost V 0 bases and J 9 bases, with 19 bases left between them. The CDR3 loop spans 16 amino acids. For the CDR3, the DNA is TGTGCCAGCAGCTTGGTTGGGGTTACAGGCCTCGGTGAGCAGTTCTTC. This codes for CASSLVGVTGLGEQFF.

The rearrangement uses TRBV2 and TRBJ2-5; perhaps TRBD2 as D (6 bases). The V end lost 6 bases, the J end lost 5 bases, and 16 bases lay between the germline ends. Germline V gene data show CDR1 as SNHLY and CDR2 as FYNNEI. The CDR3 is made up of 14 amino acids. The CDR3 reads CASRLPGLGETQYF. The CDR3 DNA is TGTGCCAGCAGGCTCCCGGGACTGGGGGAGACCCAGTACTTC.

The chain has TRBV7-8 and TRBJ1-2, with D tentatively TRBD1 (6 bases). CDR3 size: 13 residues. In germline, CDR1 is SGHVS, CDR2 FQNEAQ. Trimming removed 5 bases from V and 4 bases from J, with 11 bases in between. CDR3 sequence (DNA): TGTGCCAGCAGCCAAGGGACATCCTATGGCTACACCTTC. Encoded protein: CASSQGTSYGYTF.

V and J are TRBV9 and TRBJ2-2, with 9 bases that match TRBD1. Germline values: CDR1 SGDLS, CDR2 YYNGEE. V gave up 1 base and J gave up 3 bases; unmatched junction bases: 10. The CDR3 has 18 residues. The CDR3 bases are TGTGCCAGCAGCGTATTTCGGACAGGGGTTTTGGACACCGGGGAGCTGTTTTTT. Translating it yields CASSVFRTGVLDTGELFF.

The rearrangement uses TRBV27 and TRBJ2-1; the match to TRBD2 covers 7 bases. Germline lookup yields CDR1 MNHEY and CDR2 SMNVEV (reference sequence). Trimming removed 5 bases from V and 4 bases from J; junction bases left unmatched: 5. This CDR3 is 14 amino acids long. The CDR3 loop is CASSLLAEYNEQFF. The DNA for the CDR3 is TGTGCCAGCAGTCTCCTAGCGGAGTACAATGAGCAGTTCTTC.

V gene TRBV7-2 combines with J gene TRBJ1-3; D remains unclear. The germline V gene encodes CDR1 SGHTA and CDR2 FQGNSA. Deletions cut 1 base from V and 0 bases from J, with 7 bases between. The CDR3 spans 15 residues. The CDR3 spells CASSLGRSSGNTIYF. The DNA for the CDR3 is TGTGCCAGCAGCTTAGGGAGGAGCTCTGGAAACACCATATATTTT.

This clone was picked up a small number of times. The CDR3 is CASNPGGGEKLFF. CDR3 sequence (DNA): TGTGCCAGCAACCCTGGGGGAGGAGAAAAACTGTTTTTT. J is TRBJ1-4 and V is TRBV14; possible D gene TRBD1, 5 bases. The CDR3 loop spans 13 amino acids. V lost 7 bases, J lost 8 bases, and 14 bases lay in between. CDR1 is SGHDN, CDR2 FVKESK, per germline.

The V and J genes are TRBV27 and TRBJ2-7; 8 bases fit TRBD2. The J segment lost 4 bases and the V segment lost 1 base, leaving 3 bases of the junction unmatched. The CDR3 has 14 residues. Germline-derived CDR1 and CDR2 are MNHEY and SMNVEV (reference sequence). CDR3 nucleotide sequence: TGTGCCAGCAGTTTATATAGCGGGGCTTACGAGCAGTACTTC. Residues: CASSLYSGAYEQYF.

The CDR3 coding sequence is TGTGCCAGCAGTTCCCCCGTGACAGATACGCAGTATTTT. Its translation is CASSSPVTDTQYF. This chain links TRBV6-5 with TRBJ2-3; D ambiguous. The CDR3 contains 13 residues. The germline V and J ends were trimmed by 4 bases and 3 bases, with 8 bases remaining between them. Germline lookup yields CDR1 MNHEY and CDR2 SVGAGI.

The CDR3 reads CASSDAGTGTLYGYTF. The CDR3 nucleotides read TGTGCCAGCAGTGATGCCGGGACGGGGACACTCTATGGCTACACCTTC. The chain carries TRBV2 and TRBJ1-2; possible D gene TRBD1, 6 bases. The CDR3 consists of 16 residues. Per germline, CDR1 SNHLY and CDR2 FYNNEI. Trimming took off 3 bases at V and 4 bases at J, with 18 bases between the two ends. The variable domain in full, with the rest retrieved from reference TRBV2 and TRBJ1-2, is EPEVTQTPSHQVTQMGQEVILRCVPISNHLYFYWYRQILGQKVEFLVSFYNNEISEKSEIFDDQFSVERPDGSNFTLKIRSTKLEDSAMYFCASSDAGTGTLYGYTFGSGTRLTVV.

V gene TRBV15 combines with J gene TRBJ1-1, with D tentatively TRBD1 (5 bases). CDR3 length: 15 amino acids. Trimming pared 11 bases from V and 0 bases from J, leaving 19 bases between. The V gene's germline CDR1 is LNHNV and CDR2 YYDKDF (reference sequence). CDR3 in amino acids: CASSQGGLLNTEAFF. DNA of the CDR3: TGTGCCTCTTCCCAGGGCGGCCTTTTGAACACTGAAGCTTTCTTT. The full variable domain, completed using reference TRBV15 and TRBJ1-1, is DAMVIQNPRYQVTQFGKPVTLSCSQTLNHNVMYWYQQKSSQAPKLLFHYYDKDFNNEADTPDNFQSRRPNTSFCFLDIRSPGLGDTAMYLCASSQGGLLNTEAFFGQGTRLTVV.

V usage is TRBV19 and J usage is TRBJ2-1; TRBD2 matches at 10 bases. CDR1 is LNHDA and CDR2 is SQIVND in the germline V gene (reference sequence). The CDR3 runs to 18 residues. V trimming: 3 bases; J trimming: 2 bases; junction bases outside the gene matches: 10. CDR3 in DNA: TGTGCCAGTAGTATTGCATCTAGCGGGAGATACACCTACAATGAGCAGTTCTTC. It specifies CASSIASSGRYTYNEQFF.

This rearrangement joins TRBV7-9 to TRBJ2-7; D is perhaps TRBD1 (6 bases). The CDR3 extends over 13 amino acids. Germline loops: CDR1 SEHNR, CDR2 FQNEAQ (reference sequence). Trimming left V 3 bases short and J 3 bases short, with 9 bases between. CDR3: CASSLAGDYEQYF. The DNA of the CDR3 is TGTGCCAGCAGCTTGGCAGGGGACTACGAGCAGTACTTC. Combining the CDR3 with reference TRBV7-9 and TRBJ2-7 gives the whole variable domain DTGVSQNPRHKITKRGQNVTFRCDPISEHNRLYWYRQTLGQGPEFLTYFQNEAQLEKSRLLSDRFSAERPKGSFSTLEIQRTEQGDSAMYLCASSLAGDYEQYFGPGTRLTVT.

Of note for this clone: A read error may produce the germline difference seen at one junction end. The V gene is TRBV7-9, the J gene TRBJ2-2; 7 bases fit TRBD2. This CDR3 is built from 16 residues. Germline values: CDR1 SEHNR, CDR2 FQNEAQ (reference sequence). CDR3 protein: CASSLGGGRNTGELLF. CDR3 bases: TGTGCCAGCAGCTTAGGCGGGGGTAGGAACACCGGGGAGCTGCTTTTT. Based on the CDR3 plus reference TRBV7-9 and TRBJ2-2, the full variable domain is DTGVSQNPRHKITKRGQNVTFRCDPISEHNRLYWYRQTLGQGPEFLTYFQNEAQLEKSRLLSDRFSAERPKGSFSTLEIQRTEQGDSAMYLCASSLGGGRNTGELLFGEGSRLTVL.

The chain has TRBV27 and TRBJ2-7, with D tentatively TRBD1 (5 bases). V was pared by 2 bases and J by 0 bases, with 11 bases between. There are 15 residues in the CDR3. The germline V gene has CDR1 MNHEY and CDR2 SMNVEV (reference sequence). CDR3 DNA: TGTGCCAGCAGTTTAAAAGGGGTAAGCTCCTACGAGCAGTACTTC. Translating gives CASSLKGVSSYEQYF.

CDR3 in amino acids: CASSLSGVVEAFF. CDR3 bases: TGTGCCAGCAGCTTATCAGGGGTTGTTGAAGCTTTCTTT. The rearrangement joins TRBV11-2 to TRBJ1-1; TRBD1 is a possible D gene (6 bases). This CDR3 contains 13 residues. From germline, CDR1 is SGHAT and CDR2 FQNNGV. V was cut by 2 bases and J by 7 bases, with 11 bases left in between.

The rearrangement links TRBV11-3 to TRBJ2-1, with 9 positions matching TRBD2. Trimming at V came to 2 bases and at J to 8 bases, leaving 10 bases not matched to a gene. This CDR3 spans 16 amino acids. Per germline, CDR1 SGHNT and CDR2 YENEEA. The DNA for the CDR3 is TGTGCCAGCAGCTTATCTCCTAGCGGGGAGGGCGATGAGCAGTTCTTC. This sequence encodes CASSLSPSGEGDEQFF.